This T cell receptor beta chain is from a study of regulatory T cells in long-lasting Graves disease. For TCR beta, libraries came from iRepertoire HTBI primers and Arm-PCR of CDR3 regions. Authors' methods: Throughout the samples, researchers identified some 57 TRBV and around 15 TRBJ segments. MiXCR was run by TCRdb on the multiplex PCR reads, yielding one entry per CDR3 protein. TCRdb's processing, not the study's, gives the V and J calls here. This sample yields about 470,000 distinct CDR3 sequences, of which about 20% are seen a single time; 7% to 10% belongs to the top ten. The CDR3 consists of 13 residues. With 9 bases clipped from V and 7 bases from J, the junction kept 9 bases outside the gene matches. Germline assignment: CDR1 LNHDA and CDR2 SQIVND (reference sequence). Time point denoted: persistent/refractory GD, antithyroid drugs over 5 years with positive TRAb. The TCR library was made from RNA that had been extracted from PBMCs in TRIzol.

The origin of this receptor is a female donor with Graves disease. The sample consisted of peripheral blood mononuclear cells (PBMCs), taken when the disease was refractory, from a patient treated with antithyroid drugs. The V gene is TRBV19, the J gene TRBJ1-2; 9 bases are a match to TRBD1. The CDR3 sequence: CASTDRGYGGYTF. DNA for the CDR3: TGTGCCAGCACGGACAGGGGATACGGTGGCTACACCTTC.